This T cell receptor beta chain was captured in a study of metastatic and nonmetastatic thyroid tumors. Overall study context: Patients with malignant and benign thyroid disease provided blood and tumor or nodule tissue, whose repertoires were compared.

Whole-study results and caveats: Within blood and tumor, benign nodules reportedly had significantly lower TCR beta diversity than malignant thyroid tumors did.

The V gene's germline CDR1 is MGHDK and CDR2 SYGVNS. V gave up 5 bases and J gave up 10 bases, with 21 bases separating them. There are 15 residues in the CDR3. With respect to this clone: Its target is unknown.

All patients were untreated before thyroid surgery. Per the original methods: What underpinned the distant-metastasis classifier for papillary thyroid cancer was the set of CDR3 differences across clinicopathological groups. TCRdb reprocessed the PCR reads via MiXCR. The V and J calls follow TCRdb's processing rather than the paper's. The sample contains 15,000 to 20,000 clones, roughly 25% of which appear only once. Sequences were obtained from adjacent normal tissue. The sequence was obtained from a female donor with papillary thyroid cancer or a benign thyroid nodule (not recorded which). Some clones in this sample may be carry-over from other donors' samples. This chain joins TRBV25-1 and TRBJ2-1, with D maybe TRBD1 (5 bases). In nucleotides, the CDR3 is TGTGCCAGCAGTCCTACAGGTGGGCCCTGGGTGGAGCAGTTCTTC. It codes for CASSPTGGPWVEQFF.